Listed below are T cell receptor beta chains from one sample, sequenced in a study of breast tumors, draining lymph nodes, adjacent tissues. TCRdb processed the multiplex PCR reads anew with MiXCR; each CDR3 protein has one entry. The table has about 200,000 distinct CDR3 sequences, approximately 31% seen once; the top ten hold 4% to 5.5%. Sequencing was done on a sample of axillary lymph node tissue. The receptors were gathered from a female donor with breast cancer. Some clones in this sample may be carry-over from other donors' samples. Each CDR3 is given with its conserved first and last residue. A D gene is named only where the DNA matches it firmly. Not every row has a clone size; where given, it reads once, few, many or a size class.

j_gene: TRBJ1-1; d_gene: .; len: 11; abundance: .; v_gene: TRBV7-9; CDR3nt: TGTGCCAGCAGCCGGTCGGGTGAAGCTTTCTTT; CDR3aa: CASSRSGEAFF
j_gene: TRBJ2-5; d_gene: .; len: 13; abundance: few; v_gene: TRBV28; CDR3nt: TGTGCCAGCAGTCCGGCCAACCAAGAGACCCAGTACTTC; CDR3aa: CASSPANQETQYF
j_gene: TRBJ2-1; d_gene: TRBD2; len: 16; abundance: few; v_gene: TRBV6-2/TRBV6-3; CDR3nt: TGTGCCAGCAGCCCTCACGGACTAGCGGGAGGCAGTGAGCAGTTCTTC; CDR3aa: CASSPHGLAGGSEQFF
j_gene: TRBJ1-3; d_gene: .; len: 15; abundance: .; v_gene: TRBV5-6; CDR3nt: TGTGCCAGCAGCCTACGGGGAGACCCTGGAAACACCATATATTTT; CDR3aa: CASSLRGDPGNTIYF
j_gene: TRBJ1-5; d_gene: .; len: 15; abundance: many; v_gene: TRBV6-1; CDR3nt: TGTGCCAGCAGCCCATGGACAGCTACTAATCAGCCCCAGCATTTT; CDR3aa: CASSPWTATNQPQHF
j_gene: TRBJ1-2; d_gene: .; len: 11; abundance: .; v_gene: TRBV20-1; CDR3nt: TGCAGTGCTAGAGATCCGGGCGGCTACACCTTC; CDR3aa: CSARDPGGYTF
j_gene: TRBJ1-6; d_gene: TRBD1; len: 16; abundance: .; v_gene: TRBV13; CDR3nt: TGTGCCAGCAGCTTAGTTTCCGGGACAGCCAATTCACCCCTCCACTTT; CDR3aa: CASSLVSGTANSPLHF
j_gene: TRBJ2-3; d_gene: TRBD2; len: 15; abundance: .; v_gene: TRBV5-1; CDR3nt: TGCGCCAGCAGCTTGGGGGCGGGAGTCACAGATACGCAGTATTTT; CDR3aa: CASSLGAGVTDTQYF
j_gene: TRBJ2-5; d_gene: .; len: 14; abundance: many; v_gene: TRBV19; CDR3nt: TGTGCCAGTAGTATACCGGGGACGGCTAAGACCCAGTACTTC; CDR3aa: CASSIPGTAKTQYF
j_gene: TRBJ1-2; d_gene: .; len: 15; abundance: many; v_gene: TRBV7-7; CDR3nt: TGTGCTAGCAGCTTAGTGGGGGGCAGTCACTATGGCTACACCTTC; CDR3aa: CASSLVGGSHYGYTF
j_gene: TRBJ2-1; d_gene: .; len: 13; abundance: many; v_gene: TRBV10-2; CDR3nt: TGCGCCAGCAGCCGGGTCTCCTACAATGAGCAGTTCTTC; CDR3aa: CASSRVSYNEQFF
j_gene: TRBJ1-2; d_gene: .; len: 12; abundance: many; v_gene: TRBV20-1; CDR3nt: TGCAGTGTCTGGACACCTAACTATGGCTACACCTTC; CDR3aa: CSVWTPNYGYTF
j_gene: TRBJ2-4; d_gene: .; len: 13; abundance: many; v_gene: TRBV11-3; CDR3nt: TGTGCCAGCAGCTTACTAGCCAAAAACATTCAGTACTTC; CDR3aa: CASSLLAKNIQYF
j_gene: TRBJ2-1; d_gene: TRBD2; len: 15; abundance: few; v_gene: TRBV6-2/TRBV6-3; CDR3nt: TGTGCCAGCAGGCCGGGGGGTGGCACCTACAATGAGCAGTTCTTC; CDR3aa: CASRPGGGTYNEQFF
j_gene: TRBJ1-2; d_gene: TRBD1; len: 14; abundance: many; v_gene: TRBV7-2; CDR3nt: TGTGCCAGCAGCCCCGGGACAGGGGGCCTTGGCTACACCTTC; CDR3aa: CASSPGTGGLGYTF
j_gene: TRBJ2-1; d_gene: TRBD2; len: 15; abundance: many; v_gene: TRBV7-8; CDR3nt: TGTGCCAGCAGCTTGGAGGGACTAGTCTACAATGAGCAGTTCTTC; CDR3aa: CASSLEGLVYNEQFF
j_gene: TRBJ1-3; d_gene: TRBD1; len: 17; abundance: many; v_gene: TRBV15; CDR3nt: TGTGCCACCAGCGGAGGACAGGGGGTTTGTCCTGGAAACACCATATATTTT; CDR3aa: CATSGGQGVCPGNTIYF
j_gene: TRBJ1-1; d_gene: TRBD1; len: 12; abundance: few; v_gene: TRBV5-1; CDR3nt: TGCGCCAGCAGCTTGGATGGACAGGGTAGTATCTTT; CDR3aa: CASSLDGQGSIF
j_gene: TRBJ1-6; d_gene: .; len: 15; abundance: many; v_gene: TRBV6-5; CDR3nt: TGTGCCAGCAGTCACCGACAGGTGATTAATTCACCCCTCCACTTT; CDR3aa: CASSHRQVINSPLHF
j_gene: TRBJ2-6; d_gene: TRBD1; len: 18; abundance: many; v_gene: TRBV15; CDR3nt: TGTGCCACCAGCAGAGGGACAGGTCTAGCCTCTGGGGCCAACGTCCTGACTTTC; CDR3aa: CATSRGTGLASGANVLTF
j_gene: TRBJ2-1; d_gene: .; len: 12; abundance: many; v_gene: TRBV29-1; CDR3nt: TGCAGCGTTAGACCTAGAGGGAATGAGCAGTTCTTC; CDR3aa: CSVRPRGNEQFF
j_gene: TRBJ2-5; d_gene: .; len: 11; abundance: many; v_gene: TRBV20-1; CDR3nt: TGCAGTGCCATCGTCGAAGAGACCCAGTACTTC; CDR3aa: CSAIVEETQYF
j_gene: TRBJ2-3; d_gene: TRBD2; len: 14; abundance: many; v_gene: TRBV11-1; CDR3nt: TGTGCCAGCAGCTTATCACTAGCGGAAGATACGCAGTATTTT; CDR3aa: CASSLSLAEDTQYF
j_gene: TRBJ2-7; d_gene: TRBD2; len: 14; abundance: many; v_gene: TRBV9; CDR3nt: TGTGCCAGCAGCTTGGGACTAGCGGGCCACGAGCAGTACTTC; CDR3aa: CASSLGLAGHEQYF
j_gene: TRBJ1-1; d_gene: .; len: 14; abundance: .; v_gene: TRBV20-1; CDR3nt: TGCAGTGCTAGACCCCTCAGGGCGAACACTGAAGCTTTCTTT; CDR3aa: CSARPLRANTEAFF
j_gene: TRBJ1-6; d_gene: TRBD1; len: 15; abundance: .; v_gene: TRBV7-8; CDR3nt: TGTGCCAGCAGCCCAGGACAGGCAGGGAAAGAGACCCTCCACTTT; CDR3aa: CASSPGQAGKETLHF
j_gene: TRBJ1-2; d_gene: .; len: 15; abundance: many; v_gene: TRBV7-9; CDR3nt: TGTGCCAGCAGCCGGGGACGGAGGGCCGGCTATGGCTACCCCTTC; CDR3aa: CASSRGRRAGYGYPF
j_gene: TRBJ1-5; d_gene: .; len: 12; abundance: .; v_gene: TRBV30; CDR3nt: TGTGCCTGGAGCGCCGTGTCGGGGTCCCAGCGTTTT; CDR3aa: CAWSAVSGSQRF
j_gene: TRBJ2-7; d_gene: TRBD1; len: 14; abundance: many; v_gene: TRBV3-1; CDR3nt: TGTGCCAGCAGCCATGGGACAGGGATATACGAGCAGTACTTC; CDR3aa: CASSHGTGIYEQYF
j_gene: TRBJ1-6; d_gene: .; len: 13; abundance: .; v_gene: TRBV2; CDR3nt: TGTGCCAGCAAAGAAGGGGGAAATTCACCCCTCCACTTT; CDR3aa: CASKEGGNSPLHF
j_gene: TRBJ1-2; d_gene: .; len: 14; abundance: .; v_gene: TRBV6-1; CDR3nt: TGTGCCAGCAGCACGGGGGGTGTTTACTATGGCTACACCTTC; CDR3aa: CASSTGGVYYGYTF
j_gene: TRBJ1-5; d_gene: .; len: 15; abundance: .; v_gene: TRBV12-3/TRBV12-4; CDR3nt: TGTGCCAGCGCGGGGGTATCAAACCCCAATCAGCCCCAGCATTTT; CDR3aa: CASAGVSNPNQPQHF
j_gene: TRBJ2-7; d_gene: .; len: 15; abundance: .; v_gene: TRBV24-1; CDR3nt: TGTGCCACCAGTGCTCCGGGGCGGGGCTTCTACGAGCAGTACTTC; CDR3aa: CATSAPGRGFYEQYF
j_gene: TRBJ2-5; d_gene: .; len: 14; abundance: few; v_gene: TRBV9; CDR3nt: TGTGCCAGCAGCGTAGGGACCCAACAAGAGACCCAGTCCTTC; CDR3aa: CASSVGTQQETQSF
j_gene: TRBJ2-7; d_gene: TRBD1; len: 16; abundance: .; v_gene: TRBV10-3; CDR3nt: TGTACCAGCAGTTCGCTCCCGGGACAGGGGAAAAACGAGCAGTACTTC; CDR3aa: CTSSSLPGQGKNEQYF
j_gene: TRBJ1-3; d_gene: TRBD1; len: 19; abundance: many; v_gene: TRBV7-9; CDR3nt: TGTGCCAGCAGCGACCCGGGACAGGAAACCCCTGGATCTGGAAACACCATATATTTT; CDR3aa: CASSDPGQETPGSGNTIYF
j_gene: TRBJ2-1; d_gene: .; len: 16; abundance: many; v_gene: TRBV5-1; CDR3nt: TGCGCCAGCAGCTTGGCAACGGGGGAGCTATACAATGAGCAGTTCTTC; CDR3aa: CASSLATGELYNEQFF
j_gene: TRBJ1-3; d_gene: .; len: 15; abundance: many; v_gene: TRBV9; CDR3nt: TGTGCCAGCAGCGAAGACAGGAGCTCTGGAAACACCATATATTTT; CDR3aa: CASSEDRSSGNTIYF
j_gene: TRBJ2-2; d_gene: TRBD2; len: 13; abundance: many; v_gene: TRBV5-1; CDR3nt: TGCGCCAGCAGCCGCGGGGGGAACGGGGAGCTGTTTTTT; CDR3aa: CASSRGGNGELFF
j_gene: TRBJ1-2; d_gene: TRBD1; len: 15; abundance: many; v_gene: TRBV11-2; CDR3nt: TGTGCCAGCAGCCGAACGACAGGGGAGGACTATGGCTACACCTTC; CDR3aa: CASSRTTGEDYGYTF
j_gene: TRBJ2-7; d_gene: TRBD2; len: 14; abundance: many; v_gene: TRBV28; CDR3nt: TGTGCCAGCAGTTTCTCGATGACTAGCGGGAGGGAGTACTTC; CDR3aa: CASSFSMTSGREYF
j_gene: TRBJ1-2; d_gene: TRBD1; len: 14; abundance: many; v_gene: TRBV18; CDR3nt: TGTGCCAGCTCACCGACGACAGGGATCTATGGCTACACCTTC; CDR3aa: CASSPTTGIYGYTF
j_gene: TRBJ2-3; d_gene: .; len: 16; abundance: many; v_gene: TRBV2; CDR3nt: TGTGCCAGCAGGCCCCTGGACGTATCCGGCACAGATACGCAGTATTTT; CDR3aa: CASRPLDVSGTDTQYF
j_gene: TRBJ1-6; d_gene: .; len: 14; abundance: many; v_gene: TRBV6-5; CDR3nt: TGTGCCAGCACCATAGGGGCTCAAAATTCACCCCTCCACTTT; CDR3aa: CASTIGAQNSPLHF
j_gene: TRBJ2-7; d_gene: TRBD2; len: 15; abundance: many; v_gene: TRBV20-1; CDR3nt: TGCAGTGCTAGAGACTTATCACTAGGACTAGCGGGACCGTACTTC; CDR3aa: CSARDLSLGLAGPYF
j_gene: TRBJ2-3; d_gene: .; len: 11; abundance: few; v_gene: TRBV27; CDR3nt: TGTGCCAGCAGCCGCGGATATACGCAGTATTTT; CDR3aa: CASSRGYTQYF
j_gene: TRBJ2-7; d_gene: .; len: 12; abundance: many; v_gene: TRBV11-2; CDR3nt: TGTGCCAGCAGCTTCGGGACCATTGAGCAGTACTTC; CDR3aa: CASSFGTIEQYF
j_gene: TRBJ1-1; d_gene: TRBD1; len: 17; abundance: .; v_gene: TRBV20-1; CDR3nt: TGCAGTGCAAGGGACAGCCAGAAGGGTAGTATGAACACTGAAGCTTTCTTT; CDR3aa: CSARDSQKGSMNTEAFF
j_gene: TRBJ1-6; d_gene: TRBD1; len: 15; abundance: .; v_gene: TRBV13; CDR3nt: TGTGCCAGCAGCTTAGTTTCCGGGACAGGAGGCACCCTCCACTTT; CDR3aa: CASSLVSGTGGTLHF
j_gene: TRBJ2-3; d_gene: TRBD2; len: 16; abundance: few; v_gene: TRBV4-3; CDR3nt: TGCGCCAGCAGCCAAGATAGCGGGAGGGCGGGGGATACGCAGTATTTT; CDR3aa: CASSQDSGRAGDTQYF
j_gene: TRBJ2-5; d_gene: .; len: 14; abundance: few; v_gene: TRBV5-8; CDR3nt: TGTGCCAGCAGTCAGAACAGGGCCGGGGAGACCCAGTACTTC; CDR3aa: CASSQNRAGETQYF
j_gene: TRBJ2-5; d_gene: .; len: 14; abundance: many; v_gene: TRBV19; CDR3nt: TGTGCCAGTAGTATGGGTAGAGACGAAGAGACCCAGTACTTC; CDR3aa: CASSMGRDEETQYF